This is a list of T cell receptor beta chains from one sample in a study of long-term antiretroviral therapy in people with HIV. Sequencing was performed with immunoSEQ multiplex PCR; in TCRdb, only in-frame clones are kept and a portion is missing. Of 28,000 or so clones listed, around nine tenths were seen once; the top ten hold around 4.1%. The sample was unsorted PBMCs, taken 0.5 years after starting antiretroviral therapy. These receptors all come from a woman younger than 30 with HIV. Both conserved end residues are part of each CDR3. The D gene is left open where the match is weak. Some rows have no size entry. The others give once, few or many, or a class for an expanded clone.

cdr3_aa: CASTPWEGGKGDTQYF; cdr3_nt: TGTGCCAGCACCCCCTGGGAGGGAGGGAAGGGAGATACGCAGTATTTT; j_call: TRBJ2-3; clone_size: -; v_call: TRBV28; d_call: TRBD2
cdr3_aa: CASLGTSGPVPTDTQYF; cdr3_nt: TGTGCCAGTCTCGGGACTAGCGGGCCCGTTCCCACAGATACGCAGTATTTT; j_call: TRBJ2-3; clone_size: once; v_call: TRBV2; d_call: TRBD2
cdr3_aa: CATRDMNTEAFF; cdr3_nt: TGTGCCACGAGGGATATGAACACTGAAGCTTTCTTT; j_call: TRBJ1-1; clone_size: -; v_call: TRBV19; d_call: -
cdr3_aa: CASNSGTGGPTDTQYF; cdr3_nt: TGTGCCAGTAACTCCGGGACAGGGGGCCCCACAGATACGCAGTATTTT; j_call: TRBJ2-3; clone_size: -; v_call: TRBV19; d_call: TRBD1
cdr3_aa: CASSIVGQGVIQVINQPQHF; cdr3_nt: TGTGCCAGTAGTATAGTCGGCCAGGGGGTGATCCAAGTAATAAATCAGCCCCAGCATTTT; j_call: TRBJ1-5; clone_size: -; v_call: TRBV19; d_call: TRBD1
cdr3_aa: CASSLARGTGYEQYF; cdr3_nt: TGTGCCAGCAGCTTAGCAAGGGGAACCGGCTACGAGCAGTACTTC; j_call: TRBJ2-7; clone_size: once; v_call: TRBV11-2; d_call: -
cdr3_aa: CASSPLRAHCEQYF; cdr3_nt: TGTGCCAGCAGCCCTCTGAGGGCCCACTGCGAGCAGTACTTC; j_call: TRBJ2-7; clone_size: -; v_call: TRBV7-2; d_call: -
cdr3_aa: CASSHRVNEKLFF; cdr3_nt: TGTGCCAGCAGTCACAGGGTTAATGAAAAACTGTTTTTT; j_call: TRBJ1-4; clone_size: -; v_call: TRBV7-9; d_call: -
cdr3_aa: CASDQTNQGSGYTF; cdr3_nt: TGTGCCAGCGATCAGACGAATCAGGGATCTGGCTACACCTTC; j_call: TRBJ1-2; clone_size: -; v_call: TRBV6-6; d_call: -
cdr3_aa: CASSLGLAGGPGYEQYF; cdr3_nt: TGTGCCAGCAGTCTCGGACTAGCGGGAGGGCCGGGTTACGAGCAGTACTTC; j_call: TRBJ2-7; clone_size: -; v_call: TRBV14; d_call: TRBD2
cdr3_aa: CASSPKVRDEQFF; cdr3_nt: TGTGCCAGCTCACCAAAGGTACGCGATGAGCAGTTCTTC; j_call: TRBJ2-1; clone_size: -; v_call: TRBV18; d_call: -
cdr3_aa: CASSSTLTVEKYF; cdr3_nt: TGTGCCAGCAGCTCCACCTTGACAGTTGAGAAATATTTT; j_call: TRBJ1-3; clone_size: -; v_call: TRBV7-6; d_call: -
cdr3_aa: CASSVSDSYEQYF; cdr3_nt: TGCGCCAGCAGTGTGTCAGATTCCTACGAGCAGTACTTC; j_call: TRBJ2-7; clone_size: -; v_call: TRBV10-2; d_call: -
cdr3_aa: CASSLGAAGGTEAFF; cdr3_nt: TGTGCCAGCAGCTTGGGGGCGGCAGGGGGCACTGAAGCTTTCTTT; j_call: TRBJ1-1; clone_size: once; v_call: TRBV5-6; d_call: TRBD1
cdr3_aa: CASSLNRWTGELFF; cdr3_nt: TGTGCCAGCAGCTTAAATCGGTGGACCGGGGAGCTGTTTTTT; j_call: TRBJ2-2; clone_size: -; v_call: TRBV7-3; d_call: -
cdr3_aa: CAISESIPREGSYNEQFF; cdr3_nt: TGTGCCATCAGTGAGTCGATTCCCCGGGAGGGGTCCTACAATGAGCAGTTCTTC; j_call: TRBJ2-1; clone_size: -; v_call: TRBV10-3; d_call: TRBD2